A selection of T cell receptor beta chains follows, all from one sample in a study of CD8+ T cells in alopecia areata. TCRdb's table, derived via immunoSEQ multiplex PCR, lists solely in-frame clones and lacks some. This sample carries some 200,000 clones, roughly 64% of them seen once, and the ten largest clones take 5% to 6%. Sequences were derived from CD4+ T cells sorted from blood, sampled at week 24, from a patient treated with tofacitinib. These receptors all stem from a human donor with alopecia areata. Both conserved end residues are part of each CDR3. A D gene is named only where the DNA matches it firmly. Clone size is stated in some rows and not others, as once, few, many or a class when expanded.

TRBJ1-5 once NA TRBV9 TGTGCCAGCAGCGAGGATCCTACATTCAATCAGCCCCAGCATTTT CASSEDPTFNQPQHF
TRBJ2-5 NA NA TRBV29-1 TGCAGCGTTGAATATCAAGAGACCCAGTACTTC CSVEYQETQYF
TRBJ1-1 NA NA TRBV29-1 TGCAGCGCCCCTGGGGGCGCACGGACTGAAGCTTTCTTT CSAPGGARTEAFF
TRBJ2-5 NA NA TRBV27 TGTGCCAGCAGTTTATACCAAGAGACCCAGTACTTC CASSLYQETQYF
TRBJ2-3 NA NA TRBV6-6 TGTGCCAGCAGTCTTGGCCTCACAGATACGCAGTATTTT CASSLGLTDTQYF
TRBJ2-3 NA TRBD2 TRBV2 TGTGCCAGCGAAGGACTAGCGGGGGGCACAGATACGCAGTATTTT CASEGLAGGTDTQYF
TRBJ2-5 few NA TRBV5-1 TGCGCCAGCAGCCTTTCTTTCGGCACCAAGACCCAGTACTTC CASSLSFGTKTQYF
TRBJ2-5 few NA TRBV29-1 TGCAGCGTTGTAGTGTTTCGAGGAGGAGAGACCCAGTACTTC CSVVVFRGGETQYF
TRBJ2-1 NA NA TRBV5-1 TGCGCCAGCAGCACGAACAGGGTAGGTGATGAGCAGTTCTTC CASSTNRVGDEQFF
TRBJ2-2 NA NA TRBV30 TGTGCCTGGATCCCGCGAGCTACGAACACCGGGGAGCTGTTTTTT CAWIPRATNTGELFF
TRBJ1-3 few NA TRBV29-1 TGCAGCGTTGTGAGTTACTCTGGAAACACCATATATTTT CSVVSYSGNTIYF
TRBJ2-2 NA NA TRBV7-2 TGTGCCAGCAGCCCAGCAGTAGCGCTCCACACCGGGGAGCTGTTTTTT CASSPAVALHTGELFF
TRBJ1-4 few TRBD1 TRBV4-2 TGTGCCAGCAGCCAAGGGAGACAGGGGGCGTCCGGTGAAAAACTGTTTTTT CASSQGRQGASGEKLFF
TRBJ2-3 NA TRBD2 TRBV6-5 TGTGCCAGCAGTTATCCCCGGACTAGAAGGACCGATACGCAGTATTTT CASSYPRTRRTDTQYF
TRBJ2-6 NA NA TRBV7-2 TGTGCCAGCACCCCCCGCTCTGGGGCCAACGTCCTGACTTTC CASTPRSGANVLTF
TRBJ2-6 NA TRBD1 TRBV27 TGTGCCAGCAGTAGGAGACAGGGGGGCCTCTCTGGGGCCAACGTCCTGACTTTC CASSRRQGGLSGANVLTF
TRBJ2-2 NA NA TRBV9 TGTGCCAGCAGCGTAGGAGGAACGAACACCGGGGAGCTGTTTTTT CASSVGGTNTGELFF
TRBJ2-1 NA NA TRBV28 TGTGCCAGCAGTCAGATGACGGAACGAGAAAATGAGCAGTTCTTC CASSQMTERENEQFF
TRBJ2-5 NA NA TRBV29-1 TGCAGCGTTGAAGATCGGCATCGGAGTCAAGAGACCCAGTACTTC CSVEDRHRSQETQYF
TRBJ1-1 NA NA TRBV27 TGTGCCAGCAGTCCCCGCCCACAGGGATGGAGGGCTGAAGCTTTCTTT CASSPRPQGWRAEAFF
TRBJ2-1 NA TRBD2 TRBV30 TGTGCCTGGGGGCTGGTAGCGGGGACCTACAATGAGCAGTTCTTC CAWGLVAGTYNEQFF
TRBJ1-1 once NA TRBV6-6 TGTGCCTCCCTAGGGGTTCAAGCTTTCTTT CASLGVQAFF
TRBJ1-2 NA NA TRBV6-6 TGTGCCAGCAGTCCAGGGGCCCCAGGGGGCTACACCTTC CASSPGAPGGYTF
TRBJ2-2 once NA TRBV5-1 TGCGCCAGCAGCTTGGTGTCTAGCCCGAACACCGGGGAGCTGTTTTTT CASSLVSSPNTGELFF
TRBJ2-1 NA NA TRBV30 TGTGCCTGGAGGGGGTTTAGCTCCTACAATGAGCAGTTCTTC CAWRGFSSYNEQFF